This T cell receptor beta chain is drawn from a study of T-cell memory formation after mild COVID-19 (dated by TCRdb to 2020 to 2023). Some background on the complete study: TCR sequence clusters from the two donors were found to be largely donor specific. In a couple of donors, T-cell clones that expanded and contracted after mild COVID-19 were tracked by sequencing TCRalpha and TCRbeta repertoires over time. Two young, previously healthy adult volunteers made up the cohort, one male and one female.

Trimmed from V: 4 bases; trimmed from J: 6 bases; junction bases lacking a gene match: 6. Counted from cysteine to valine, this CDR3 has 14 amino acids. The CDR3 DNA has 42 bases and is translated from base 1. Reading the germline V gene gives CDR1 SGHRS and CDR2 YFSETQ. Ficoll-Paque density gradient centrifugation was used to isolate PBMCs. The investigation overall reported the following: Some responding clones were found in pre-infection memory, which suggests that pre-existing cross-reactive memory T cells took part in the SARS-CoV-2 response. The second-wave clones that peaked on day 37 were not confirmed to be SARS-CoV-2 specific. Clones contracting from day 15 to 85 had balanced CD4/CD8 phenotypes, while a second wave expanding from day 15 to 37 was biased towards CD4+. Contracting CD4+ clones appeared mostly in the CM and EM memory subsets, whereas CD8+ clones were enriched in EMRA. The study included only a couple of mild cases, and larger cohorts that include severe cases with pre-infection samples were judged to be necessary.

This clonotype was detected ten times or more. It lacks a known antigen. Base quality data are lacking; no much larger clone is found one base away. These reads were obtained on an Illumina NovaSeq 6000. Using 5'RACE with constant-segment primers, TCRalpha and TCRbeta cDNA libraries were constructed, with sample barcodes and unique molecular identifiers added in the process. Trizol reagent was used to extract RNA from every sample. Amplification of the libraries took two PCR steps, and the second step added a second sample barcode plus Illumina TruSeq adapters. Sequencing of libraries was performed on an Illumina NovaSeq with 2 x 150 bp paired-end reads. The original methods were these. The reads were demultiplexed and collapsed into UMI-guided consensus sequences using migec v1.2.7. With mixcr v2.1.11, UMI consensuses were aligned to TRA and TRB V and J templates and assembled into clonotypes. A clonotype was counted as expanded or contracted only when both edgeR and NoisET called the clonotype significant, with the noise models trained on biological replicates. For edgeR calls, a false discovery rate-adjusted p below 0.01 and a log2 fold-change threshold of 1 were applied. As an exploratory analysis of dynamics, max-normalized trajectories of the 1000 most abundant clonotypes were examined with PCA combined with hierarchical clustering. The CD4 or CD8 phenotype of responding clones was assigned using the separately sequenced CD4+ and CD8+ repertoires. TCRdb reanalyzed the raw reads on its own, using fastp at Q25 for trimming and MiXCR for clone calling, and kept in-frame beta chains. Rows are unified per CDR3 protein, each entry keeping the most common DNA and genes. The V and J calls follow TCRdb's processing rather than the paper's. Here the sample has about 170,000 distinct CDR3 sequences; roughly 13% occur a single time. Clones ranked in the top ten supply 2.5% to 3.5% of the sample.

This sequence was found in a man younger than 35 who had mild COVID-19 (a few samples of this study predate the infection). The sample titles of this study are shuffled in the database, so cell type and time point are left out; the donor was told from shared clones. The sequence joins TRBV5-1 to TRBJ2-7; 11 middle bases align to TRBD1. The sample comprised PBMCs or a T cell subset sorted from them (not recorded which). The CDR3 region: CASSLGQGVGEQYV. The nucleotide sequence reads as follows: TGCGCCAGCAGCCTGGGACAGGGGGTCGGCGAGCAGTACGTC.